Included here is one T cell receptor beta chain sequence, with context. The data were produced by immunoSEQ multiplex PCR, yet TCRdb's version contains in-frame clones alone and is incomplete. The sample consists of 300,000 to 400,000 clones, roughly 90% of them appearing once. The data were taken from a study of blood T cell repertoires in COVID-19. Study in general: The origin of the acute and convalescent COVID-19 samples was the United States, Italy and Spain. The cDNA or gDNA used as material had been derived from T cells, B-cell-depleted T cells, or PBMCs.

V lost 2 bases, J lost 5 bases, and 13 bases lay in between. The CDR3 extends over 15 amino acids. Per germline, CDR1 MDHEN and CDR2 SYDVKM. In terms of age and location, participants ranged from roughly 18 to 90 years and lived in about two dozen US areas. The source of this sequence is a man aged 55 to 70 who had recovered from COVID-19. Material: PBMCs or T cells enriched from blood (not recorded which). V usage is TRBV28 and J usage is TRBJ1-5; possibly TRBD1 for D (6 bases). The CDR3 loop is CASSLGSRGDQPQHF. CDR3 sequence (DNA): TGTGCCAGCAGTTTAGGAAGCAGGGGAGATCAGCCCCAGCATTTT.